Included here is one T cell receptor (beta chain) sequence, with context. TCRdb processed the 5' RACE reads anew with MiXCR; each CDR3 protein has one entry. Here the sample spans 400,000 to 650,000 distinct CDR3 sequences, 20% to 25% being singletons. The data were taken from a study of T cells after yellow fever vaccination. Germline V gives CDR1 MNHEY, CDR2 SVGAGI. Trimming at V came to 0 bases and at J to 2 bases, leaving 5 bases not matched to a gene. The CDR3 consists of 17 residues. The chain uses TRBV6-5 and TRBJ2-3; 10 bases agree with TRBD2. The clonotype comes from a man aged 18 to 29 who received the YFV17D yellow fever vaccine. The sample consisted of PBMCs, taken approximately 20 days after the first yellow fever vaccination. For the CDR3, the DNA is TGTGCCAGCAGTTACTCGTGGCTAGCGGGGGTCACAGATACGCAGTATTTT. Protein: CASSYSWLAGVTDTQYF.